The sequence of this T cell receptor (beta chain) was determined in a study of cytomegalovirus exposure and HLA in healthy donors. Study at large: An earlier analysis identified more than 90 million unique TCR beta sequences in 150 million to 200 million T cells.

As for the donors, each was a healthy bone marrow donor. PCR amplification relied on 60 Vbeta primers (plus 13 Jbeta primers). Profiled with immunoSEQ multiplex PCR; TCRdb holds only in-frame clones, not every one. The sample carries 85,000 to 130,000 clones, about 74% recorded once. This clone was found a few times. Its antigen is as yet unknown. Study results and limitations: A later analysis revealed that TCR association rates differed between HLA loci, peaking at DRB1 and bottoming out at HLA-C.

V lost 2 bases, J lost 2 bases, and 3 bases stayed unmatched. Germline loops: CDR1 SGHRS, CDR2 YFSETQ. The CDR3 sequence is 15 residues long. V gene TRBV5-1 combines with J gene TRBJ1-2; TRBD1 agrees at 10 bases. The sample comprised PBMCs. This TCR was sampled from a woman aged 18-30 years in good health and CMV-seropositive. The CDR3 DNA follows: TGCGCCAGCAGCTTACCGGGACAGGGGAACTATGGCTACACCTTC. This translates into CASSLPGQGNYGYTF.